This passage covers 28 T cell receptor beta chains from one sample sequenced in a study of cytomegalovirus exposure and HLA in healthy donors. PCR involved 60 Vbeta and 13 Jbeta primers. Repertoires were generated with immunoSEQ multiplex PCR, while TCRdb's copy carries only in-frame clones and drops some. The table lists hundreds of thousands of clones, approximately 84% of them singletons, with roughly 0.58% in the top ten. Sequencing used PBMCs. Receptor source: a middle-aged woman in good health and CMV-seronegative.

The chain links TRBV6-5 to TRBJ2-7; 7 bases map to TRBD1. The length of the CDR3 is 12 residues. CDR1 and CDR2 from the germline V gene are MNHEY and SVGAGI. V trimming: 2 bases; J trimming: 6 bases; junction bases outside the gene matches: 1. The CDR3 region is CASSYAGGEQYF. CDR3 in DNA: TGTGCCAGCAGTTACGCAGGGGGCGAGCAGTACTTC.

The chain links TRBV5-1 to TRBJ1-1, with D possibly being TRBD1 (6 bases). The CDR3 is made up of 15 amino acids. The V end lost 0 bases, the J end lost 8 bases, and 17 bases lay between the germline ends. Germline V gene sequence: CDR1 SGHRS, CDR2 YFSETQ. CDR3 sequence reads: CASSLDATGSPEAFF. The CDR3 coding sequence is TGCGCCAGCAGCTTGGATGCGACAGGATCCCCCGAAGCTTTCTTT.

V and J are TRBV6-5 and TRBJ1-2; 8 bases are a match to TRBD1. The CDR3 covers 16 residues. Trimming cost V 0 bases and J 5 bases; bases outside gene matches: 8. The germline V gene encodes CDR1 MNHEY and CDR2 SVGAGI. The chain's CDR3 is CASSYSNRGVGYGYTF. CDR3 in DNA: TGTGCCAGCAGTTACTCAAACAGGGGGGTCGGGTATGGCTACACCTTC.

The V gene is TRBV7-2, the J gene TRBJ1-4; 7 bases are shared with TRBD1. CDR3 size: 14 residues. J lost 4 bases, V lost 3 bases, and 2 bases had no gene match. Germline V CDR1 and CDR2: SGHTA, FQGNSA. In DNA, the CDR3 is TGTGCCAGCAGCTTTAGGGGGCGTAATGAAAAACTGTTTTTT. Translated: CASSFRGRNEKLFF.

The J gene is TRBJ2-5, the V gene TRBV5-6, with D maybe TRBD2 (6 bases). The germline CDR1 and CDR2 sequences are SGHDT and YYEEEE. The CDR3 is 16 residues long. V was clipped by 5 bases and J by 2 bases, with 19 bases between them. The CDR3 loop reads CASSLSPGGGQETQYF. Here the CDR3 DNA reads TGTGCCAGCAGTCTATCTCCGGGTGGGGGGCAAGAGACCCAGTACTTC.

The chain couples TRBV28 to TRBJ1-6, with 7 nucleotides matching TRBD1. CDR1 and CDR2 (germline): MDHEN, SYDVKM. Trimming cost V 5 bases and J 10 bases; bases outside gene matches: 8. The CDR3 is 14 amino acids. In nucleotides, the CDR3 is TGTGCCAGCAGTATCCGGAACAGGGGATCACCCCTCCACTTT. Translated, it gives CASSIRNRGSPLHF.

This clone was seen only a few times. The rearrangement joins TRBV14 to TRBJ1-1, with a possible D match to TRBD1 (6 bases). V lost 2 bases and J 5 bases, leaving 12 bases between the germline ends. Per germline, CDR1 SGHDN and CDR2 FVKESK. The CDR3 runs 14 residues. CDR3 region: CASSQRRGGTEAFF. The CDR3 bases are TGTGCCAGCAGCCAACGCAGGGGAGGGACTGAAGCTTTCTTT.

The CDR3 DNA is TGTGCCAGCAGTCCAGGGACAGGGCCCTTATCGACCCAGTACTTC. Its protein product is CASSPGTGPLSTQYF. The V call is TRBV27, the J call TRBJ2-5; 9 bases map to TRBD1. The germline V gene has CDR1 MNHEY and CDR2 SMNVEV (reference sequence). V lost 5 bases and J lost 7; bases outside the gene matches: 11. This CDR3 comprises 15 residues.

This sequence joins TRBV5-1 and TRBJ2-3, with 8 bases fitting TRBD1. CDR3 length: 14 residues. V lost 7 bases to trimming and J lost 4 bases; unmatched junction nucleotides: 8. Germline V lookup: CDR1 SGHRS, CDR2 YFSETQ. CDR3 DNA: TGCGCCAGCTCTCGACAGGGGAGAGCAGATACGCAGTATTTT. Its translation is CASSRQGRADTQYF. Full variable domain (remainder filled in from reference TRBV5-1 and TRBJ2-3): KAGVTQTPRYLIKTRGQQVTLSCSPISGHRSVSWYQQTPGQGLQFLFEYFSETQRNKGNFPGRFSGRQFSNSRSEMNVSTLELGDSALYLCASSRQGRADTQYFGPGTRLTVL.

The CDR3 is CASSFQGAEAFF. In DNA form, the CDR3 reads TGTGCCAGCAGTTTTCAGGGTGCTGAAGCTTTCTTT. This sequence joins TRBV6-6 and TRBJ1-1; tentatively, D is TRBD1 (5 bases). Germline-derived CDR1 and CDR2 are MNHNY and SVGAGI (reference sequence). The CDR3 length is 12 residues. V lost 4 bases to trimming and J lost 6 bases, with 9 bases between them.

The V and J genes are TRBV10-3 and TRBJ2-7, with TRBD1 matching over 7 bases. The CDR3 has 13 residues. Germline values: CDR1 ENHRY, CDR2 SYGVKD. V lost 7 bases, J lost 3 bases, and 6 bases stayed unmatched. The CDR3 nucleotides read TGTGCCATCAAGGGACGACAGGGCTACGAGCAGTACTTC. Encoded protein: CAIKGRQGYEQYF.

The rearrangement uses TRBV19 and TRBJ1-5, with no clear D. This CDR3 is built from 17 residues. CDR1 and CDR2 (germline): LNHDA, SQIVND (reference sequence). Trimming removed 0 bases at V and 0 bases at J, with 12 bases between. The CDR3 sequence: CASSIDHEAYSNQPQHF. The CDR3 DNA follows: TGTGCCAGTAGTATAGATCACGAAGCGTATAGCAATCAGCCCCAGCATTTT.

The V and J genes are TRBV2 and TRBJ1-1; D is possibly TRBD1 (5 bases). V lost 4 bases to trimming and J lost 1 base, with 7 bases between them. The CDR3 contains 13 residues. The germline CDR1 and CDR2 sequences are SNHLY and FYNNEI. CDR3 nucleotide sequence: TGTGCCAGCAGTGGAAGGGGGAACACTGAAGCTTTCTTT. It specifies CASSGRGNTEAFF.

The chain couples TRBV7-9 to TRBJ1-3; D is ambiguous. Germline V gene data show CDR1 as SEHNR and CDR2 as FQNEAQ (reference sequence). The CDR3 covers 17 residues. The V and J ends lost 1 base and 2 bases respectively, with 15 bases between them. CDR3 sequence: CASSLGAGGFTGNTIYF. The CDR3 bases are TGTGCCAGCAGCTTAGGCGCCGGAGGGTTTACTGGAAACACCATATATTTT.

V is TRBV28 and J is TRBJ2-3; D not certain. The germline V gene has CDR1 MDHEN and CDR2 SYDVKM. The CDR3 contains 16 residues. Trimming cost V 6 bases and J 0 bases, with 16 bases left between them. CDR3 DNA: TGTGCCAGCAGATCCCACTCAAGCGAAAGCACAGATACGCAGTATTTT. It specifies CASRSHSSESTDTQYF. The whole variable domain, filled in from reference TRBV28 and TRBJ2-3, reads DVKVTQSSRYLVKRTGEKVFLECVQDMDHENMFWYRQDPGLGLRLIYFSYDVKMKEKGDIPEGYSVSREKKERFSLILESASTNQTSMYLCASRSHSSESTDTQYFGPGTRLTVL.

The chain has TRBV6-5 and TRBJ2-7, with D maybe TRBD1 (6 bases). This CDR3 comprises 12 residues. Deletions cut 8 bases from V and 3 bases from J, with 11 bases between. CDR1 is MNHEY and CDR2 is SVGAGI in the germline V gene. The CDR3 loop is CASGAGVYEQYF. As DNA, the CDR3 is TGTGCCAGCGGCGCAGGGGTCTACGAGCAGTACTTC.

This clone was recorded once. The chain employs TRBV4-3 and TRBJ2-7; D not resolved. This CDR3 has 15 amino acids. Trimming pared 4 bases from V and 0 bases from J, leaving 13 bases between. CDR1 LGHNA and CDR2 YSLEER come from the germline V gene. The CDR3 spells CASSRDRVSSYEQYF. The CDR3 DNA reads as TGCGCCAGCAGCCGAGATAGAGTAAGCTCCTACGAGCAGTACTTC.

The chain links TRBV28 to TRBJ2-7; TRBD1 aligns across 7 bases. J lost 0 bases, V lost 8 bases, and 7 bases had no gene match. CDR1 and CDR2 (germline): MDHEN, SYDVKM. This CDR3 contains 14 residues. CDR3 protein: CASFTGTDSYEQYF. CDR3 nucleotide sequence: TGTGCCAGCTTTACTGGGACAGACTCCTACGAGCAGTACTTC.

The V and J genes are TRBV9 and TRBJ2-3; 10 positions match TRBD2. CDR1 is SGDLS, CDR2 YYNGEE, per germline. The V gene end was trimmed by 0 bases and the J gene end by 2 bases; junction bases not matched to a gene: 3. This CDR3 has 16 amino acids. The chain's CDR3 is CASSVASGGDTDTQYF. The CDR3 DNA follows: TGTGCCAGCAGCGTAGCGAGCGGGGGGGACACAGATACGCAGTATTTT. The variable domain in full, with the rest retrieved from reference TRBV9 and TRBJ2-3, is DSGVTQTPKHLITATGQRVTLRCSPRSGDLSVYWYQQSLDQGLQFLIQYYNGEERAKGNILERFSAQQFPDLHSELNLSSLELGDSALYFCASSVASGGDTDTQYFGPGTRLTVL.

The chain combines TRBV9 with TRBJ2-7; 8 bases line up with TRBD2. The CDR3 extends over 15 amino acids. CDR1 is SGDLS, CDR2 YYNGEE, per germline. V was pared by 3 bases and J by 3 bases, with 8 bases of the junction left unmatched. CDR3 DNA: TGTGCCAGCAGCGCCTTTGCGGGGGGTCACTACGAGCAGTACTTC. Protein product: CASSAFAGGHYEQYF.

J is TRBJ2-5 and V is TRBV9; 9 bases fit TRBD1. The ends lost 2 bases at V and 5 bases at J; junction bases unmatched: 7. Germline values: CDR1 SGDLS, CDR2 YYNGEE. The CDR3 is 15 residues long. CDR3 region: CASSVYRGHGETQYF. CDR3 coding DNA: TGTGCCAGCAGCGTTTACAGGGGGCATGGGGAGACCCAGTACTTC.

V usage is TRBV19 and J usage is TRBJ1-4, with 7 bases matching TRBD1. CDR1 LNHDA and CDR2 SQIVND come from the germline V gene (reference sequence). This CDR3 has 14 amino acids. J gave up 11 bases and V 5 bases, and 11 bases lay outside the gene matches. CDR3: CASSWDRSMQKLFF. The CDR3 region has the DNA TGTGCCAGTAGTTGGGACAGAAGTATGCAGAAACTGTTTTTT.

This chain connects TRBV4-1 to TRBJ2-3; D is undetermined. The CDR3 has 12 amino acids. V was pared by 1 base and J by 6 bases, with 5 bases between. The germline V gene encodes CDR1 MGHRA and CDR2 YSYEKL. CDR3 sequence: CASSQVPDTQYF. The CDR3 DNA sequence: TGCGCCAGCAGCCAAGTCCCGGATACGCAGTATTTT.

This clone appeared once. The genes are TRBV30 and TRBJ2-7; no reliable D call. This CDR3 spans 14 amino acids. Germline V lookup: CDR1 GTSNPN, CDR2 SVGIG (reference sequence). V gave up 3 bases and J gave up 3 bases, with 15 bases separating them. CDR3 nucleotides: TGTGCCTGGAGCCACCTTCCGGGTTTCTACGAGCAGTACTTC. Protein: CAWSHLPGFYEQYF.

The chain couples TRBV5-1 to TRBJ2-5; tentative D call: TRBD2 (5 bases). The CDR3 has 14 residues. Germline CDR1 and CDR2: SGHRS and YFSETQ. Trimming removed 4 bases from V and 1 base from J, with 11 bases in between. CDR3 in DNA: TGCGCCAGCAGCATAACCGGGGTCCAAGAGACCCAGTACTTC. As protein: CASSITGVQETQYF.

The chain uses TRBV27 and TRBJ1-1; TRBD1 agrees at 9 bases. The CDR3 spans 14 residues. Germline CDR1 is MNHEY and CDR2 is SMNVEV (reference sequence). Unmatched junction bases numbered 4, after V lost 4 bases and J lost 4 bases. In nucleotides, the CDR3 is TGTGCCAGCAGTTGGGGACAGGGTAGCACTGAAGCTTTCTTT. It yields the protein CASSWGQGSTEAFF.

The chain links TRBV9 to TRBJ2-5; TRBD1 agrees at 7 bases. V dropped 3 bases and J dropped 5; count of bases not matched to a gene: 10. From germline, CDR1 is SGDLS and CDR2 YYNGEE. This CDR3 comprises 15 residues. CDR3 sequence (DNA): TGTGCCAGCAGCGGATCTCGACAGGGCCGTGAGACCCAGTACTTC. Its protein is CASSGSRQGRETQYF.

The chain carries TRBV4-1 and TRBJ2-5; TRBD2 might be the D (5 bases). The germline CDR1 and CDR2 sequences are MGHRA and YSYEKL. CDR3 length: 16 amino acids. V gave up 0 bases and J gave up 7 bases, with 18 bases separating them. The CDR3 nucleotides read TGCGCCAGCAGCCAAGAAGGACTGCCGATCTTCGGGACCCAGTACTTC. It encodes CASSQEGLPIFGTQYF.